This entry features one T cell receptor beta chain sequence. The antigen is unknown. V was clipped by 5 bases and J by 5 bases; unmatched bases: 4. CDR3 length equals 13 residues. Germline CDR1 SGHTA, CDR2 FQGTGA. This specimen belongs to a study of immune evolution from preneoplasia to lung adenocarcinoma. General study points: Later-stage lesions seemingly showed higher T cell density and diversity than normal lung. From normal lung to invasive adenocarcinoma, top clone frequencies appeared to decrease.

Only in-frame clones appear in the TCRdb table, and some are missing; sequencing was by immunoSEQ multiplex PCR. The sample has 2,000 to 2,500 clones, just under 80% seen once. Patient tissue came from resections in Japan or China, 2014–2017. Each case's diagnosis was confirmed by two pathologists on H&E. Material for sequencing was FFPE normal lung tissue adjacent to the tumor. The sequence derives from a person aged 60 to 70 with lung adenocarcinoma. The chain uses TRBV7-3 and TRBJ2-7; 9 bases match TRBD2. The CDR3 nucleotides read TGTGCCAGCAGCGGCGGGAGGGGTGACGAGCAGTACTTC. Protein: CASSGGRGDEQYF.